This T cell receptor (beta chain) was captured in a study of T cells in Graves' hyperthyroidism and ophthalmopathy. Overall study findings and caveats: Model-based prediction identified ophthalmopathy a median approximately 6.2 months prior to its onset. Clonotypes that were expanded in thyroid above 0.001 mostly appeared in blood too. In the analysis, a 13 V-J model separated ophthalmopathy from stable hyperthyroidism.

V was pared by 2 bases and J by 5 bases, with 3 bases of the junction left unmatched. This CDR3 has 13 amino acids. Germline CDR1 PRHDT, CDR2 FYEKMQ (reference sequence). Only a few counts were recorded for this clonotype. Antigen: not known. What was amplified from RNA transcripts were TCR beta CDR3 regions. In the first-round RT-PCR of the TCR CDR3, the HTBI primer set was used. TCRdb ran MiXCR on the multiplex PCR reads and lists one entry per CDR3 protein. Of 350,000 to 400,000 distinct CDR3 sequences detected, about 15% appear once; the ten largest clones hold about 31%. The sequencing sample was made of blood. The chain is built from TRBV13 and TRBJ2-7; 7 bases map to TRBD1. The clonotype was recovered from a woman aged 25 to 39 with Graves' hyperthyroidism. In DNA form, the CDR3 reads TGTGCCAGCAGCTTACAGGGGGTTGACGAGCAGTACTTC. This codes for CASSLQGVDEQYF.